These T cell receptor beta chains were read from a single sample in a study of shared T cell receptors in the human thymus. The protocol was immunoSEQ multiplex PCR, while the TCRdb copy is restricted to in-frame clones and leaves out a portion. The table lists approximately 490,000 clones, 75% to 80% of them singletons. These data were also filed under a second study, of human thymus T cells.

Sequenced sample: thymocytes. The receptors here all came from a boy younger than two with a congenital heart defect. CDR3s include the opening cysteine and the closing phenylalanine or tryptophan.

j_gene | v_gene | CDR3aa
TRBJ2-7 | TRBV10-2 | CASSESTGLAGFHEQYF
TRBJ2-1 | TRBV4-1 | CASSKKRDSYNEQFF
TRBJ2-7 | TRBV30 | CAWATGAYEQYF
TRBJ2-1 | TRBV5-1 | CASSPTRLAGGDNEQFF
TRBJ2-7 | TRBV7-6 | CASSLGSSGSTYEQYF
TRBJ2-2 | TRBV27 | CASSLSRHPLPNTGELFF
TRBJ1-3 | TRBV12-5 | CASGGDRRDTSGNTIYF
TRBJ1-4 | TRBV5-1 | CASSLEQGRNEKLFF
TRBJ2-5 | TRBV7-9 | CASSLLWGGRGVGETQYF
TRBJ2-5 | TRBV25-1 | CASSAHPLDPGQETQYF
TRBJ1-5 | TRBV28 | CASLCLQGRDQPQHF
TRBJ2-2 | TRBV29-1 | CSVADRTKTGELFF
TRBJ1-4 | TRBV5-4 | CASSRTGDNEKLFF
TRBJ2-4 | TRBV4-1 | CASSQDLGRGWPKNIQYF
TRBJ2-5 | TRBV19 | CASNSPGQNQETQYF
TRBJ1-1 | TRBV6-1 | CASSAQGGEAFF
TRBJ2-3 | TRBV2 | CASSVTSGDTQYF
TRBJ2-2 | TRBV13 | CASSPGLAGQRFTGELFF
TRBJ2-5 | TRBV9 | CASSAWTGLNGETQYF
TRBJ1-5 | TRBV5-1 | CASSLRSGTTKRHF
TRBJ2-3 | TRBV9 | CASSVARVSGRNDTDTQYF
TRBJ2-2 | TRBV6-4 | CASSTRTSGNTGELFF
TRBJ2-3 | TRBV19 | CASSIGISTDTQYF
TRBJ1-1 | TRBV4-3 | CASSQEFEEGRVRYPEAFF
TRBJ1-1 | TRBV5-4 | CASSLRVREEMNTEAFF
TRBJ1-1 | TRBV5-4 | CASSPCMNTEAFF
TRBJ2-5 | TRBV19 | CASSPDRGPQETQYF
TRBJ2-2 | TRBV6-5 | CASSQSDRGVGELFF
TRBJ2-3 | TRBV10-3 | CAIRSREGRDTQYF
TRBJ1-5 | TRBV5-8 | CASRGQGGSPQHF
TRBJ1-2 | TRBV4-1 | CASSLGPGQGAGGYTF
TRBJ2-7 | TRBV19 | CASSTGQGSYEQYF
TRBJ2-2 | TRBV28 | CASSSGLAWTGELFF
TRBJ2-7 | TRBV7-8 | CASSLVMSGRREQYF
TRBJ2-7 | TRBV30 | CAWSFRQGGTYEQYF
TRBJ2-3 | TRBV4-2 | CASSQGTSGSKDTQYF
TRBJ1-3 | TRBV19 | CASSIRGRSGNTIYF
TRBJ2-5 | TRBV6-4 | CASSDSIRWGQAETQYF
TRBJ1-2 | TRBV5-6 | CASTERARGYTF
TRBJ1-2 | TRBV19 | CASSIGGWDYGYTF
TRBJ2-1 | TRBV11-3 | CASSLAGAPHNEQFF
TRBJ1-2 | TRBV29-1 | CSVETGWDGYTF
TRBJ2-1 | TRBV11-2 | CASSFRGGRLSHEQFF
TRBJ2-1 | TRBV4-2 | CASSQGVRAYNEQFF
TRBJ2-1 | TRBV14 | CASSQAREPSSDEQFF
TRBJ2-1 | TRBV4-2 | CASSPPEVSGSYNEQFF
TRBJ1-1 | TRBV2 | CASLDRGGTEAFF
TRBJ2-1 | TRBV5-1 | CASSWRGGLAGGAEEQFF
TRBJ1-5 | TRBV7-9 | CASRKGRGASNQPQHF
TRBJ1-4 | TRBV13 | CASSLRGYEKLFF
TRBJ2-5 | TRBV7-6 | CASSFSGTQYF
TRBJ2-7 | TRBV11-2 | CASSLDITGAFYEQYF
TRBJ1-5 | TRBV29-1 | CSVARGPRQPQHF
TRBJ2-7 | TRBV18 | CASSPLGEPGGYEQYF
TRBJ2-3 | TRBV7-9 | CASSPQFAGGPADTQYF
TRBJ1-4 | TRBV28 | CASSLSAGGQSGTPNEKLFF
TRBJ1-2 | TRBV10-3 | CAISESREVEGYTF
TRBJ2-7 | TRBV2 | CASSDLRVERYEQYF
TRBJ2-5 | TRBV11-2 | CASSPSGVRETQYF
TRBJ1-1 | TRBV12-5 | CASGLVLDMDTLNTEAFF